The clone carrying this T cell receptor beta chain showed up many times. TCRdb's copy holds only in-frame clones and misses some; the assay was immunoSEQ multiplex PCR. The sample contains 35,000 or so clones, about a third of which appear only once. These data belong to a study of PD-L1 blockade in urothelial cancer. The overall study: Tumors had a median of 1,402 T cells.

Per germline, CDR1 MNHGY and CDR2 SAAAGT. The CDR3 sequence is 14 residues long. The ends lost 4 bases at V and 3 bases at J; junction bases unmatched: 5. The TCR sequence derives from a man in his sixties with urothelial cancer. Sequencing used tumor tissue, obtained before atezolizumab (anti-PD-L1) treatment. This chain links TRBV6-8 with TRBJ1-2, with 7 bases fitting TRBD1. The CDR3 spells CASSWRQGDYGYTF. The CDR3 region has the DNA TGTGCCAGCAGTTGGCGGCAGGGGGACTATGGCTACACCTTC.